This TCR beta chain was sequenced during a study of CD8 T cells in ankylosing spondylitis. Study-wide points: Disease-linked clones reportedly showed significant enrichment in matched ankylosing spondylitis synovial fluid. A TCR beta motif made of about eight highly homologous variants seemed typical of ankylosing spondylitis blood. Disease-linked clones had a CD8+ phenotype and relatively low frequency in peripheral blood.

Trimming pared 0 bases from V and 5 bases from J, leaving 14 bases between. The CDR3 spans 15 residues. The V gene's germline CDR1 is SEHNR and CDR2 FQNEAQ (reference sequence). This clonotype was detected a few times. Its antigen is not identified. TCRdb itself ran the 5' RACE reads through MiXCR, one entry per CDR3 protein. The sample carries more than 150,000 distinct CDR3 sequences, 10% to 15% recorded once. V is TRBV7-9 and J is TRBJ2-7; D not certain. This sequence originates from a female donor with ankylosing spondylitis or in good health (not recorded which). The specimen sequenced was blood, either unsorted or a sorted T cell fraction (not recorded which). CDR3 sequence (DNA): TGTGCCAGCAGCTTAGCGCCCCCGTTTCCCCACGAGCAGTACTTC. Translation: CASSLAPPFPHEQYF.